These T cell receptor beta chains were read from a single sample in a study of OX40 agonist ivuxolimab in advanced cancers. TCRdb keeps only in-frame clones here, not all; method: immunoSEQ multiplex PCR. Among more than 75,000 clones listed, roughly 88% were seen once. The sequencing used CD4+ or CD8+ T cells sorted from blood, collected in a trial of the OX40 agonist ivuxolimab. Source of these receptors: an adult with an advanced solid tumor such as melanoma, head and neck, liver or kidney cancer. Each CDR3 is given with its conserved first and last residue. A D gene is named only where the DNA matches it firmly. Clone size appears in some rows only: once, few, many, or a class for an expanded clone.

>TRBV6-5|.|TRBJ2-3|.
TGTGCCAGCAGTTACAGGGAAGGATGGGATACGCAGTATTTT
CASSYREGWDTQYF
>TRBV5-1|.|TRBJ1-1|.
TGCGCCAGCAGCTTCGAGAACACTGAAGCTTTCTTT
CASSFENTEAFF
>TRBV28|TRBD2|TRBJ2-5|.
TGTGCCAGCAGCCTCCCCTCGGGACTAGCGGTAGGGGAGACCCAGTACTTC
CASSLPSGLAVGETQYF
>TRBV5-1|.|TRBJ2-3|.
TGCGCCAGCAGCTTAGCTAGCTCCTCCACAGATACGCAGTATTTT
CASSLASSSTDTQYF
>TRBV19|.|TRBJ1-2|.
TGTGCCAGTAGTCCGAGGACAGCCGAGGATGGCTACACCTTC
CASSPRTAEDGYTF
>TRBV30|.|TRBJ1-2|.
TGTGCCTGGAGTGAGGGGACTTGGGATGGCTACACCTTC
CAWSEGTWDGYTF
>TRBV7-3|TRBD1|TRBJ1-6|.
TGTGCCAGCAGCTCGGGACAGCCAAATTCACCCCTCCACTTT
CASSSGQPNSPLHF
>TRBV7-2|.|TRBJ1-5|.
TGTGCCAGCAGCCGTAACGGACAGCCCGGGTCCCAGCATTTT
CASSRNGQPGSQHF
>TRBV5-6|.|TRBJ1-1|.
TGTGCCAGCAGCTTATCGGTAGGGATGAACACTGAAGCTTTCTTT
CASSLSVGMNTEAFF
>TRBV10-3|.|TRBJ2-3|once
TGTGCCATCAGTGAGTCGGGTGGGACTAGCACAGATACGCAGTATTTT
CAISESGGTSTDTQYF
>TRBV19|.|TRBJ2-7|.
TGTGCCAGTAGTAAGGGGGGTTCCTACGAGCAGTACTTC
CASSKGGSYEQYF
>TRBV4-3|.|TRBJ2-7|once
TGCGCCAGCAGCCTACAGGGTAACATCGACGAGCAGTACTTC
CASSLQGNIDEQYF
>TRBV18|.|TRBJ2-7|.
TGTGCCAGCTCACCAGCAGGGCCCGCTTACGAGCAGTACTTC
CASSPAGPAYEQYF
>TRBV7-6|TRBD2|TRBJ2-1|.
TGTGCCAGCAGGGTTAGCGGGAGGAGTGAGCAGTTCTTC
CASRVSGRSEQFF
>TRBV28|.|TRBJ1-5|few
TGTGCCAGCAGTCTTAGCACACTGCCCCAGCATTTT
CASSLSTLPQHF
>TRBV30|.|TRBJ1-5|few
TGTGCCTGGCAAGAGGGTGGTCAGCCCCAGCATTTT
CAWQEGGQPQHF
>TRBV2|TRBD1|TRBJ1-2|once
TGTGCCAGCATTGGGACAGGGGATGGCTACACCTTC
CASIGTGDGYTF
>TRBV15|.|TRBJ2-3|.
TGTGCCACCAGCAGCACTTCGGGCACAGATACGCAGTATTTT
CATSSTSGTDTQYF
>TRBV29-1|.|TRBJ1-5|.
TGCAGCGTTAGGCATTCCCGGGACCAGCCCCAGCATTTT
CSVRHSRDQPQHF
>TRBV28|.|TRBJ2-7|.
TGTGCCAGCAGTTTTGTGGTGTCAGCCTCCTACGAGCAGTACTTC
CASSFVVSASYEQYF
>TRBV6-5|.|TRBJ1-4|.
TGTGCCAGCTCGACAGTCACCCGGGAAAAACTGTTTTTT
CASSTVTREKLFF
>TRBV18|TRBD2|TRBJ2-2|.
TGTGCCAGCTCACCTCCAGGGACTAAATTCACCGGGGAGCTGTTTTTT
CASSPPGTKFTGELFF
>TRBV7-9|.|TRBJ2-5|.
TGTGCCAGCAGCTTAGTTCGGGCCCCGGAGACCCAGTACTTC
CASSLVRAPETQYF
>TRBV10-3|.|TRBJ1-1|.
TGTGCCATCAGTGAAGACCAGGTTGGGAACACTGAAGCTTTCTTT
CAISEDQVGNTEAFF
>TRBV5-1|.|TRBJ2-5|.
TGCGCCAGCAGCTCAGGGGTCCAAGAGACCCAGTACTTC
CASSSGVQETQYF
>TRBV5-4|TRBD1|TRBJ1-2|.
TGTGCCAGCAGCCCGGGGGGAATGGACAGGGGTATTGGCTACACCTTC
CASSPGGMDRGIGYTF
>TRBV28|.|TRBJ2-3|.
TGTGCCAGCGCCTTTTTAAGGGGAGCTAGCACAGATACGCAGTATTTT
CASAFLRGASTDTQYF
>TRBV5-8|.|TRBJ2-3|.
TGTGCCAGCAGCTTGTTACTAGACACAGATACGCAGTATTTT
CASSLLLDTDTQYF
>TRBV6-4|TRBD1|TRBJ2-2|.
TGTGCCAGCAGTGACTCGAGGGGGCCGAACACCGGGGAGCTGTTTTTT
CASSDSRGPNTGELFF
>TRBV7-2|.|TRBJ2-1|.
TGTGCCAGCAGCTTAATGGCGGGACCCGACAATGAGCAGTTCTTC
CASSLMAGPDNEQFF
>TRBV7-2|.|TRBJ2-5|once
TGTGCCAGCAGCTTAGATCGGGACTCGTCGACCCAGTACTTC
CASSLDRDSSTQYF
>TRBV28|.|TRBJ1-4|few
TGTGCCAGCAGTTTAAATAGTAATGAAAAACTGTTTTTT
CASSLNSNEKLFF
>TRBV25-1|.|TRBJ2-2|.
TGTGCCAGCAATCGAACAGGGCGAAACATTAACACCGGGGAGCTGTTTTTT
CASNRTGRNINTGELFF
>TRBV2|TRBD1|TRBJ2-4|.
TGTGCCAGCAGTGAATTGTTGGGACAGGGTTGGAACATTCAGTACTTC
CASSELLGQGWNIQYF
>TRBV28|.|TRBJ2-3|once
TGTGCCAGCAGTTCGCCCGCGACTTCCACTAGCACAGATACGCAGTATTTT
CASSSPATSTSTDTQYF
>TRBV27|.|TRBJ2-3|.
TGTGCCAGCAAGGCCTGGGCGGTAATGGCAGATACGCAGTATTTT
CASKAWAVMADTQYF
>TRBV6-5|TRBD1|TRBJ1-5|.
TGTGCCAGCAGCCCTAGACAGGGGTTGCAGCCCCAGCATTTT
CASSPRQGLQPQHF
>TRBV19|TRBD1|TRBJ2-1|.
TGTGCCAGTAGTTTGCTACCGGGACAGGGGGGGTACAATGAGCAGTTCTTC
CASSLLPGQGGYNEQFF
>TRBV7-9|.|TRBJ2-3|.
TGTGCCAGCAGCTTAGTTGGAGCAGATACGCAGTATTTT
CASSLVGADTQYF
>TRBV5-1|TRBD1|TRBJ1-3|once
TGCGCCAGCAGCTTGGAGGCAGGGGGTGGAAACACCATATATTTT
CASSLEAGGGNTIYF
>TRBV18|TRBD1|TRBJ2-1|.
TGTGCCAGCTCACTCCGGACAGGAAACTACAATGAGCAGTTCTTC
CASSLRTGNYNEQFF
>TRBV19|.|TRBJ2-2|.
TGTGCCAGTAGCAGACAAGATCCGAACACCGGGGAGCTGTTTTTT
CASSRQDPNTGELFF
>TRBV5-4|.|TRBJ2-4|.
TGTGCCAGCACCAGATTCGGAGGGGCGGAAAACATTCAGTACTTC
CASTRFGGAENIQYF
>TRBV7-2|TRBD2|TRBJ2-2|.
TGTGCCAGCAGCTTAGGGGTCCGGAGCGGGACTAATGGGGAGCTGTTTTTT
CASSLGVRSGTNGELFF
>TRBV19|.|TRBJ1-5|.
TGTGCCAGTACTAAGGGAGAGAGCAATCAGCCCCAGCATTTT
CASTKGESNQPQHF
>TRBV7-8|.|TRBJ2-7|once
TGTGCCAGCAGGCCAGGGACCTCAACCGAGCAGTACTTC
CASRPGTSTEQYF
>TRBV6-1|.|TRBJ2-5|.
TGTGCCAGCCTGAGAAGTGGCGGGGAGACCCAGTACTTC
CASLRSGGETQYF
>TRBV20-1|.|TRBJ2-7|.
TGCAGTCACGACCGATCCTACGAGCAGTACTTC
CSHDRSYEQYF